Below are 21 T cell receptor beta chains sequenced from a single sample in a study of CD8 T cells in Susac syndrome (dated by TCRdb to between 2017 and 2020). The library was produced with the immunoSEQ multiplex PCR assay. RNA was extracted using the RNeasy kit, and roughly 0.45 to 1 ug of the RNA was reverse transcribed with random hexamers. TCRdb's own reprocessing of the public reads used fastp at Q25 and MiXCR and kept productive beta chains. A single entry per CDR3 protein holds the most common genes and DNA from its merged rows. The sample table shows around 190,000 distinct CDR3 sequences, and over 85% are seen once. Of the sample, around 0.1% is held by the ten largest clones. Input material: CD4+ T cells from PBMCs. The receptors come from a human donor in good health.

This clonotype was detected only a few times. The CDR3 loop is CASSYSSMAGLAEQYF. The CDR3 coding sequence is TGTGCCAGCAGTTACTCGAGTATGGCAGGGTTGGCCGAGCAGTACTTC. This chain links TRBV6-5 with TRBJ2-7; weak D call: TRBD1 (5 bases). The CDR3 has 16 residues. Germline CDR1 MNHEY, CDR2 SVGAGI. V lost 0 bases, J lost 6 bases, and 18 bases lay in between.

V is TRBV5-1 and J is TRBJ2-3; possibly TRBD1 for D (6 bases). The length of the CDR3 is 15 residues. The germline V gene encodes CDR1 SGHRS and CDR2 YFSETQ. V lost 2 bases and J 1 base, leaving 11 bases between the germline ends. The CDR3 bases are TGCGCCAGCAGCTTTAGGGACATACGCACAGATACGCAGTATTTT. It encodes CASSFRDIRTDTQYF.

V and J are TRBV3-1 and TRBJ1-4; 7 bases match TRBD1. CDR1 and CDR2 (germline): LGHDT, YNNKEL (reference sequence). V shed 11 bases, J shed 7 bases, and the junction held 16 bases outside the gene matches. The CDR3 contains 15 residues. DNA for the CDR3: TGTGCCGCAGCCCGACGGGCAGGGGGAGGTGAAAAACTGTTTTTT. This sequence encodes CAAARRAGGGEKLFF.

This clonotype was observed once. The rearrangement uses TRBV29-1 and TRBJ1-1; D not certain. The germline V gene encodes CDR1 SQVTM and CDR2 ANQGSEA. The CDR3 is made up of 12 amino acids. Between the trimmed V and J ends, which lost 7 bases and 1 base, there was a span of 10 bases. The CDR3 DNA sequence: TGCAGCGCCAATACCCGGAACACTGAAGCTTTCTTT. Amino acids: CSANTRNTEAFF. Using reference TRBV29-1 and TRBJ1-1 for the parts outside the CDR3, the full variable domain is SAVISQKPSRDICQRGTSLTIQCQVDSQVTMMFWYRQQPGQSLTLIATANQGSEATYESGFVIDKFPISRPNLTFSTLTVSNMSPEDSSIYLCSANTRNTEAFFGQGTRLTVV.

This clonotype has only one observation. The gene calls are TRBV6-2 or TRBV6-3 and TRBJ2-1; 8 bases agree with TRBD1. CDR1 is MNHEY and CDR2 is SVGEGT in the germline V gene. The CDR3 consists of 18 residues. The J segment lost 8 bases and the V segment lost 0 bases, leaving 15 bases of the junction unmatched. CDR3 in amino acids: CASSYSATGDPIIDEQFF. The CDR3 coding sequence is TGTGCCAGCAGTTACTCGGCGACAGGGGACCCTATTATTGATGAGCAGTTCTTC.

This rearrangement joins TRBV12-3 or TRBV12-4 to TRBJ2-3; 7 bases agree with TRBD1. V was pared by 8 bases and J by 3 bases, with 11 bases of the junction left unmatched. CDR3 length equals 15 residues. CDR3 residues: CASGGDRVITDTQYF. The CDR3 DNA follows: TGTGCCAGCGGAGGCGACAGGGTAATAACAGATACGCAGTATTTT.

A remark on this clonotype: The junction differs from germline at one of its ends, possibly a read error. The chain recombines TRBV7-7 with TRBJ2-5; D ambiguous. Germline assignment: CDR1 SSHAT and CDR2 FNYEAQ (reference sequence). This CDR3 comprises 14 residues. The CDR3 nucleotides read TGTGCTAGCAGCTTAGGGTTAACCCAAGAGACCCAGTACTTC. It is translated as CASSLGLTQETQYF.

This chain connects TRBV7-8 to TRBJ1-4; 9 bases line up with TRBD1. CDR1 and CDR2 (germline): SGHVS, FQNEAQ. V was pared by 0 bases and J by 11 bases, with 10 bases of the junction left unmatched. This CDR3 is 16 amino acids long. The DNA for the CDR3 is TGTGCCAGCAGCTTAGCTTCCGGGACAGGGCTGGGGAAACTGTTTTTT. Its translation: CASSLASGTGLGKLFF. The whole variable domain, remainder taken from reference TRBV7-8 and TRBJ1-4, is GAGVSQSPRYKVAKRGQDVALRCDPISGHVSLFWYQQALGQGPEFLTYFQNEAQLDKSGLPSDRFFAERPEGSVSTLKIQRTQQEDSAVYLCASSLASGTGLGKLFFGSGTQLSVL.

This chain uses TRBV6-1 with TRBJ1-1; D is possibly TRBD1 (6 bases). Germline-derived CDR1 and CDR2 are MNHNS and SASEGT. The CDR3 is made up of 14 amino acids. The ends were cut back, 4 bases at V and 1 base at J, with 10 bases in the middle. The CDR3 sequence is CASSAQTGNTEAFF. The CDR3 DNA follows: TGTGCCAGCAGTGCCCAGACAGGGAACACTGAAGCTTTCTTT.

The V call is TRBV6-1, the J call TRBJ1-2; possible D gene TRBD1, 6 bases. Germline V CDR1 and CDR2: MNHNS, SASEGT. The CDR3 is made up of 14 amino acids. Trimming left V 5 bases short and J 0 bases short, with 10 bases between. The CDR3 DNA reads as TGTGCCAGCAGTTGGACAGACGCTAACTATGGCTACACCTTC. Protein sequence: CASSWTDANYGYTF.

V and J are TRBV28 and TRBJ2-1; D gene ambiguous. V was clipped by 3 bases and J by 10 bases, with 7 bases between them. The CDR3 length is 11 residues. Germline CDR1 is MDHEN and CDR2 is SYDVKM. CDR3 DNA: TGTGCCAGCAGTTTCGCCCGAGAGCAGTTCTTC. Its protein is CASSFAREQFF.

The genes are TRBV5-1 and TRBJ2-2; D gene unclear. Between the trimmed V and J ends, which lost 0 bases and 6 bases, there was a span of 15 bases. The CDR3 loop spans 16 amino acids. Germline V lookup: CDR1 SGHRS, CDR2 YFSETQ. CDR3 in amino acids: CASSLAGQMIPGELFF. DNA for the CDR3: TGCGCCAGCAGCTTGGCCGGGCAGATGATTCCCGGGGAGCTGTTTTTT.

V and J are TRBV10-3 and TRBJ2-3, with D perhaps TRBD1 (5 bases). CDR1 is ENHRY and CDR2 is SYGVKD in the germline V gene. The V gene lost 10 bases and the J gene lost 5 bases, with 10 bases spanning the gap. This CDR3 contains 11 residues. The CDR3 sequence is CASRERDTQYF. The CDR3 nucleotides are TGTGCCAGCAGGGAACGAGATACGCAGTATTTT.

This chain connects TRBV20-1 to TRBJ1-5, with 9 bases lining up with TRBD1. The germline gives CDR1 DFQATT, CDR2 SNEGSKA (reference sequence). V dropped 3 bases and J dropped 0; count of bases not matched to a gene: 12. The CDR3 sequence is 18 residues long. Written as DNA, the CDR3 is TGCAGTGCTAGGATACCGGGACAGGGAACCTATAGCAATCAGCCCCAGCATTTT. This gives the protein CSARIPGQGTYSNQPQHF.

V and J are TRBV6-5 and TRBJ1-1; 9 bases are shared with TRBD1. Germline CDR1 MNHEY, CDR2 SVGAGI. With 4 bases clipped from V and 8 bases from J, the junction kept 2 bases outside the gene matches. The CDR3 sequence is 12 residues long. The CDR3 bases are TGTGCCAGCAGTTCCGGGACAGGGGAAGCTTTCTTT. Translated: CASSSGTGEAFF.

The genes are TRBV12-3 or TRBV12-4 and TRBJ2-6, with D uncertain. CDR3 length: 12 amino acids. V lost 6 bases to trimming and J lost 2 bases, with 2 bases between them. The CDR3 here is CASRAGANVLTF. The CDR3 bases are TGTGCCAGCAGGGCTGGGGCCAACGTCCTGACTTTC.

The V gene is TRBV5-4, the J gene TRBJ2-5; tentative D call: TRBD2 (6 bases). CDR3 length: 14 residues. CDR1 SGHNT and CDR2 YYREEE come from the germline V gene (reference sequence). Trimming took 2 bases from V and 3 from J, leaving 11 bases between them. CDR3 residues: CASSLTGVKETQYF. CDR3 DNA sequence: TGTGCCAGCAGCTTAACGGGGGTAAAAGAGACCCAGTACTTC.

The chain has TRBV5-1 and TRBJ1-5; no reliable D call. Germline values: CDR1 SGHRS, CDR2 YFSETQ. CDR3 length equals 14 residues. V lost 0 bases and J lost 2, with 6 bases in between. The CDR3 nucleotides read TGCGCCAGCAGCTTGGTCGGTGGCAATCAGCCCCAGCATTTT. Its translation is CASSLVGGNQPQHF.

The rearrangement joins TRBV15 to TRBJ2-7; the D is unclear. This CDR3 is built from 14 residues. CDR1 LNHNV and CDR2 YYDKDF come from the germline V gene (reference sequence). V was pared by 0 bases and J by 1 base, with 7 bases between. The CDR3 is CATSREGVSYEQYF. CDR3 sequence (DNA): TGTGCCACCAGCAGAGAGGGCGTTTCCTACGAGCAGTACTTC.

CDR3 sequence reads: CAISDGARGRETQYF. The CDR3 DNA reads TGTGCCATCAGTGATGGGGCGAGGGGTCGAGAGACCCAGTACTTC. The rearrangement joins TRBV10-3 to TRBJ2-5; D assignment may be TRBD1 or TRBD2 (5 bases each). Germline-derived CDR1 and CDR2 are ENHRY and SYGVKD. This CDR3 comprises 15 residues. Trimming shortened V by 3 bases and J by 4 bases, and 15 bases separated the two germline ends.

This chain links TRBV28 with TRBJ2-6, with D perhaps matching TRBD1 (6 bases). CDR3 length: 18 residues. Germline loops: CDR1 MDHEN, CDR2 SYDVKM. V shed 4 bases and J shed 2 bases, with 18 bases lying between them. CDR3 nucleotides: TGTGCCAGCAGTTCCCCAATAGGGGGAAGAACTGGGGCCAACGTCCTGACTTTC. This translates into CASSSPIGGRTGANVLTF. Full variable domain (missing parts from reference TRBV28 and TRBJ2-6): DVKVTQSSRYLVKRTGEKVFLECVQDMDHENMFWYRQDPGLGLRLIYFSYDVKMKEKGDIPEGYSVSREKKERFSLILESASTNQTSMYLCASSSPIGGRTGANVLTFGAGSRLTVL.